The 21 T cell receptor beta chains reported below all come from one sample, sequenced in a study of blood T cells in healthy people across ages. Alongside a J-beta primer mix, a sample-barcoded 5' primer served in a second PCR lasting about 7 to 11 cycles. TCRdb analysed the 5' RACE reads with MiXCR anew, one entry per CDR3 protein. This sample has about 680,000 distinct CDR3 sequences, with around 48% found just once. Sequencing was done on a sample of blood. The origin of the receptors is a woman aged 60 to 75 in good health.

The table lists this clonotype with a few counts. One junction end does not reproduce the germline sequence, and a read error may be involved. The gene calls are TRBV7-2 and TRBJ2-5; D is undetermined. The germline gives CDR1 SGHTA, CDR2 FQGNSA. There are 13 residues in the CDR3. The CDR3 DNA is TGTGCCAGCAGCTTAGTAGAGCAAGGGACCCAGTACTTC. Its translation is CASSLVEQGTQYF.

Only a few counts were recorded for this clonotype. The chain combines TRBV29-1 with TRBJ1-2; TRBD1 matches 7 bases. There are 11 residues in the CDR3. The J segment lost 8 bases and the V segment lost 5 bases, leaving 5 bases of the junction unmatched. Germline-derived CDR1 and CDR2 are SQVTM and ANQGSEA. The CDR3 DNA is TGCAGCGTTAGACAGGGCAACGGCTACACCTTC. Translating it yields CSVRQGNGYTF.

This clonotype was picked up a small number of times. CDR3 residues: CSASGRQGSYNEQFF. The CDR3 nucleotides read TGCAGTGCTAGCGGTCGACAGGGTTCCTACAATGAGCAGTTCTTC. The V gene is TRBV20-1, the J gene TRBJ2-1, with 7 nucleotides matching TRBD1. The V gene end was trimmed by 3 bases and the J gene end by 1 base; junction bases not matched to a gene: 6. Germline lookup yields CDR1 DFQATT and CDR2 SNEGSKA (reference sequence). The CDR3 totals 15 residues.

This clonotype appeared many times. In nucleotides, the CDR3 is TGTGCCATCAGTGGAGGGCAGGGGATGTATGGCTACACCTTC. Protein sequence: CAISGGQGMYGYTF. V gene TRBV10-3 combines with J gene TRBJ1-2, with a weak D call TRBD1 (6 bases). Germline lookup yields CDR1 ENHRY and CDR2 SYGVKD. The CDR3 length is 14 residues. V shed 4 bases and J shed 5 bases, with 14 bases lying between them.

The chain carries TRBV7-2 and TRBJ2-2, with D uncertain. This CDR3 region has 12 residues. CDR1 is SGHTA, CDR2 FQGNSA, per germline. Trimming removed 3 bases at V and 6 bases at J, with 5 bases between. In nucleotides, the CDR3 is TGTGCCAGCAGCTTCTTGGCCGGGGAGCTGTTTTTT. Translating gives CASSFLAGELFF.

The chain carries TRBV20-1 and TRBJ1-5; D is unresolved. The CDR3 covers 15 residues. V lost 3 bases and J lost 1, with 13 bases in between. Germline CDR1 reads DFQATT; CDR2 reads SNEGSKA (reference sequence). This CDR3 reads CSASPESRSNQPQHF. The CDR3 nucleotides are TGCAGTGCTAGTCCGGAGAGCAGGAGCAATCAGCCCCAGCATTTT.

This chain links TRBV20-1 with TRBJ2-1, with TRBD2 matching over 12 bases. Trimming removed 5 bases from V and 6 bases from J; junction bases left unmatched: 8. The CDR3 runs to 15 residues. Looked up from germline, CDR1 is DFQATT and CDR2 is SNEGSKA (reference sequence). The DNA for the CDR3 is TGCAGTGCTTACCCCCTAGCGGGAGGGCTCAATGAGCAGTTCTTC. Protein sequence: CSAYPLAGGLNEQFF.

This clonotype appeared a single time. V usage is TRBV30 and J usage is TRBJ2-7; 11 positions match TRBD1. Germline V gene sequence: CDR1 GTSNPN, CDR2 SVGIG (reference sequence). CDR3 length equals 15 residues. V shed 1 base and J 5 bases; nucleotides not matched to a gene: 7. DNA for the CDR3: TGTGCCTGGAGTGACTTTCCGGGACAGGGGGACGAGCAGTACTTC. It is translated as CAWSDFPGQGDEQYF.

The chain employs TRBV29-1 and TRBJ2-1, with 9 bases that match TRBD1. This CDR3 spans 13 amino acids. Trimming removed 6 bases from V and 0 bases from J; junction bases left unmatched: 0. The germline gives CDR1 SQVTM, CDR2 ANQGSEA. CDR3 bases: TGCAGCGTGACAGGGGGCTCCTACAATGAGCAGTTCTTC. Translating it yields CSVTGGSYNEQFF.

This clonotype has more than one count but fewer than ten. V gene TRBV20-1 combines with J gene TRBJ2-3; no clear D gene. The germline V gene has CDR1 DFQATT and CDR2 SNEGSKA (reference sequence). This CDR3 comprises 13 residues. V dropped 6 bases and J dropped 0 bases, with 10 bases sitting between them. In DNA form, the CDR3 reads TGCAGTGCCCTAGACTGGAGCACAGATACGCAGTATTTT. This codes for CSALDWSTDTQYF.

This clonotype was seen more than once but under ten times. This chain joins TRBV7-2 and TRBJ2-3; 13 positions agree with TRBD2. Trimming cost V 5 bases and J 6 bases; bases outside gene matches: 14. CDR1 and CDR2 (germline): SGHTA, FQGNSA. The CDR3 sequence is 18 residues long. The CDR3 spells CASSTRLAGGGDVDTQYF. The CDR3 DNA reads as TGTGCCAGCAGCACCCGACTAGCGGGAGGAGGGGATGTTGATACGCAGTATTTT.

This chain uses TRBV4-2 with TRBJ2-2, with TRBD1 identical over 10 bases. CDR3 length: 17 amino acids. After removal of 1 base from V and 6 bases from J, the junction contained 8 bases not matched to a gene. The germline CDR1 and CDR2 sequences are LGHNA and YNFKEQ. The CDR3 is CASSQGLGTGVAGELFF. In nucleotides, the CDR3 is TGTGCCAGCAGCCAAGGGTTGGGGACAGGGGTTGCCGGGGAGCTGTTTTTT.

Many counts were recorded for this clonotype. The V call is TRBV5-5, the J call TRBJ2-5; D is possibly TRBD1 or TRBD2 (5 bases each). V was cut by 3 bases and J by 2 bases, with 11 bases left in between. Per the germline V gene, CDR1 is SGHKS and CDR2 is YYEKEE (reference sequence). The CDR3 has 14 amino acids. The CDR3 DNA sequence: TGTGCCAGCAGCTATGGGGGACCGCAAGAGACCCAGTACTTC. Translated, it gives CASSYGGPQETQYF.

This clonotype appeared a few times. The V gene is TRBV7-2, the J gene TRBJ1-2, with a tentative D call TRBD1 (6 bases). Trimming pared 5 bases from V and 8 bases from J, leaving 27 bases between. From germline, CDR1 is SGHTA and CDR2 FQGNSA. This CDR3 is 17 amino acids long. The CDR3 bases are TGTGCCAGCAGCACCGTATTCTTGGGACGGAGGGACACGGGCTACACCTTC. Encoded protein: CASSTVFLGRRDTGYTF.

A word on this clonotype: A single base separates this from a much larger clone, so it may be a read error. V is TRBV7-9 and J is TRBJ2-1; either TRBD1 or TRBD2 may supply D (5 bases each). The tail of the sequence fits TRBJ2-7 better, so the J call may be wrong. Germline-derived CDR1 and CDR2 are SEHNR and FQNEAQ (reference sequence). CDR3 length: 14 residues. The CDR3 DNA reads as TGTGCCAGCACCATGTGGAGGCAGGGCAATGAGCAGTACTTC. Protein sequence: CASTMWRQGNEQYF.

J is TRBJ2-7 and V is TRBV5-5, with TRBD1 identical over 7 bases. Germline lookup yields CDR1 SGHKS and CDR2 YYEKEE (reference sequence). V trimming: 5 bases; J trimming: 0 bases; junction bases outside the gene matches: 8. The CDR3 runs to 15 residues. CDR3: CASRLRGQSSYEQYF. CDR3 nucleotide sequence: TGTGCCAGCAGGTTAAGGGGACAGAGCTCCTACGAGCAGTACTTC.

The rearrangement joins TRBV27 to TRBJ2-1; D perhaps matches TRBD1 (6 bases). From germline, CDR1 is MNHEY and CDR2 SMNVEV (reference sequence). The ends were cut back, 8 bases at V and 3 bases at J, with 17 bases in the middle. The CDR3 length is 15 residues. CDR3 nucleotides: TGTGCCAGCCAGGACAGACTCCTAAACTACAATGAGCAGTTCTTC. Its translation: CASQDRLLNYNEQFF.

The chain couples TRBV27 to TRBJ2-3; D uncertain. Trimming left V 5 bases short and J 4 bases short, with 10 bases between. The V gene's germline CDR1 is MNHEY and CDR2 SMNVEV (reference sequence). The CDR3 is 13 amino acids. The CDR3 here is CASSHYAADTQYF. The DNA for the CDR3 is TGTGCCAGCAGTCACTACGCGGCAGATACGCAGTATTTT.

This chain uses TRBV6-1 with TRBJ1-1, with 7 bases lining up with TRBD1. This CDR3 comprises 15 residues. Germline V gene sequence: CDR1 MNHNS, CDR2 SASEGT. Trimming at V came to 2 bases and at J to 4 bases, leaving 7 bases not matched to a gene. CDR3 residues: CASSETRGIGTEAFF. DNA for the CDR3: TGTGCCAGCAGTGAAACCAGGGGGATCGGCACTGAAGCTTTCTTT.

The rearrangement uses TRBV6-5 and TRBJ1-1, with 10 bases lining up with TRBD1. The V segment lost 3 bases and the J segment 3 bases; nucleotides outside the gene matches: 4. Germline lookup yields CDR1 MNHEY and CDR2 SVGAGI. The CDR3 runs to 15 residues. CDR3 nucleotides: TGTGCCAGCAGTTATGGGACAGGGGTGGACACTGAAGCTTTCTTT. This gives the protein CASSYGTGVDTEAFF.

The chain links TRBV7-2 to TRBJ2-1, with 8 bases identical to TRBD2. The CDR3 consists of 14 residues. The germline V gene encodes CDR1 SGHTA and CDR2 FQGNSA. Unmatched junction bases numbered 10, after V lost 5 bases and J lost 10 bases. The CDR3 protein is CASSVLPGGLEQFF. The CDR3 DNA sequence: TGTGCCAGCAGCGTACTACCGGGAGGGTTAGAGCAGTTCTTC.